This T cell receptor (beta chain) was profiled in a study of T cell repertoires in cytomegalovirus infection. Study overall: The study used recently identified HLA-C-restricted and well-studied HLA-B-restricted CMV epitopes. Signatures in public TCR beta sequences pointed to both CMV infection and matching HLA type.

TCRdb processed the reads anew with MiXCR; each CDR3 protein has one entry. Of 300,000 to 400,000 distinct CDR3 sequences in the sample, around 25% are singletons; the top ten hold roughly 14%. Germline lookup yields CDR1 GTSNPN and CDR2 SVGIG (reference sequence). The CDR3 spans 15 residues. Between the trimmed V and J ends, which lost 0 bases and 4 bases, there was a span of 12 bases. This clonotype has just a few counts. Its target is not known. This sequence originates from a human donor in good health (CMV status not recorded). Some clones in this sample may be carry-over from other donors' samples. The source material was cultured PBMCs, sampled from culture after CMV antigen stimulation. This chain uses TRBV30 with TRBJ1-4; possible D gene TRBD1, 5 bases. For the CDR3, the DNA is TGTGCCTGGAGTGTCTCCCGACAGATTAATGAAAAACTGTTTTTT. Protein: CAWSVSRQINEKLFF.